Only a few counts were recorded for the clone carrying this T cell receptor beta chain. The data are from a study of patients and donors after allogeneic stem cell transplantation. Germline V lookup: CDR1 SGHRS, CDR2 YFSETQ. The CDR3 totals 15 residues. The V and J ends lost 2 bases and 0 bases respectively, with 10 bases between them. From the RT-PCR reads, TCRdb called clonotypes with MiXCR, one entry per CDR3 protein. The sample lists more than 850,000 distinct CDR3 sequences; roughly 18% were seen once. The receptor's source is a human donor who was either an allogeneic HSCT recipient or a stem cell or donor lymphocyte infusion donor (not recorded which). It is not recorded whose cells these are; they may come from a transplant donor. The gene calls are TRBV5-1 and TRBJ2-3; D not resolved. The sequenced sample was blood, either unsorted or a sorted T cell fraction (not recorded which). CDR3 loop: CASSFNRLSTDTQYF. For the CDR3, the DNA is TGCGCCAGCAGCTTTAACAGACTTAGCACAGATACGCAGTATTTT.